The subject of this entry is one TCR beta chain. The sample comes from a study of blood T cell repertoires in COVID-19. Generated by immunoSEQ multiplex PCR, the TCRdb table keeps only in-frame clones and is missing some. The table has 250,000 to 300,000 clones, about 85% seen once. Germline trimming cut 0 bases from V and 9 bases from J; bases unmatched to any gene: 16. Per the germline V gene, CDR1 is SGHRS and CDR2 is YFSETQ. The CDR3 consists of 18 residues. The source material was peripheral blood. The sequence derives from a young man with active or convalescent COVID-19. The rearrangement uses TRBV5-1 and TRBJ2-1; TRBD2 agrees at 9 bases. CDR3 protein: CASSLGVAGVELPGEQFF. In DNA form, the CDR3 reads TGCGCCAGCAGCTTGGGAGTAGCGGGAGTCGAACTCCCCGGTGAGCAGTTCTTC.